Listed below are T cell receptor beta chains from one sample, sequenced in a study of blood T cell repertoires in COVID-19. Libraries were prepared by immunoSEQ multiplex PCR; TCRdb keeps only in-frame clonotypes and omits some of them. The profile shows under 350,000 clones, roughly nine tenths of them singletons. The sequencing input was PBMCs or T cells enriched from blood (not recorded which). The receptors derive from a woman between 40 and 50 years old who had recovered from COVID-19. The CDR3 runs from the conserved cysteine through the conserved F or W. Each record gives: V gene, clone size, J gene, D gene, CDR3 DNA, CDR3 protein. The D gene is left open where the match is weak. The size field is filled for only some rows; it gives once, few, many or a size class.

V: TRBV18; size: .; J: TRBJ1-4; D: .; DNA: TGTGCCAGCTCACCACCGGCAGGGATGGGTGAAAAACTGTTTTTT; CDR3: CASSPPAGMGEKLFF
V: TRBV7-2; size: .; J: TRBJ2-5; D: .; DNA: TGTGCCAGCAGCGGTGGGGGAGCGGGTCAAGAGACCCAGTACTTC; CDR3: CASSGGGAGQETQYF
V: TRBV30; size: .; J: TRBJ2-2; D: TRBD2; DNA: TGTGCCTTACTAGCGGGGGGATTCGGGGAGCTGTTTTTT; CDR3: CALLAGGFGELFF
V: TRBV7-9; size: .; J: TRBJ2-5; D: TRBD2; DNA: TGTGCCAGCAGCCTTTCCGGGGGGGAGACCCAGTACTTC; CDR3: CASSLSGGETQYF
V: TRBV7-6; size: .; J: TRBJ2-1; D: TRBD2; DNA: TGTGCCAGCAGCCAGGGCGGGGGGCAGAACTACAATGAGCAGTTCTTC; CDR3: CASSQGGGQNYNEQFF
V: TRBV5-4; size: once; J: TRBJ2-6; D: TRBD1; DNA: TGTGCCAGCGACCTGGGGACAGGGGCGATTCGGGGGGCCAACGTCCTGACTTTC; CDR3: CASDLGTGAIRGANVLTF
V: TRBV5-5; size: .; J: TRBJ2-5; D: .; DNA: TGTGCCAGCAGCTTGGGGCGGGGTACTAGGAAACAAGAGACCCAGTACTTC; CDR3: CASSLGRGTRKQETQYF
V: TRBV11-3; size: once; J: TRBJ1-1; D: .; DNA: TGTGCCAGCAGCTTCACGTCTAGCACTGAAGCTTTCTTT; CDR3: CASSFTSSTEAFF
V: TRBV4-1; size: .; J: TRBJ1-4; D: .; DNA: TGCGCCAGCAGCCAAGGAACAGCAACTAATGAAAAACTGTTTTTT; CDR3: CASSQGTATNEKLFF
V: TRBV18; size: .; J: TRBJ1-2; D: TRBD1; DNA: TGTGCCAGCTCATCCGGACAGGGAAGATATGGCTACACCTTC; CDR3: CASSSGQGRYGYTF
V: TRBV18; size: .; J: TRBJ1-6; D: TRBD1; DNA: TGTGCCAGCTCACCTTCCGGGACAGCTAATTCACCCCTCCACTTT; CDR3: CASSPSGTANSPLHF
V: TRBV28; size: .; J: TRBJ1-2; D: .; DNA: TGTGCCAGCAGTTTACCAGGGAAAGGCGGCTACACCTTC; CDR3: CASSLPGKGGYTF
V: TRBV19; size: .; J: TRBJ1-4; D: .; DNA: TGTGCCAGTAGTCCGCGGATCGCAACTAATGAAAAACTGTTTTTT; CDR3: CASSPRIATNEKLFF
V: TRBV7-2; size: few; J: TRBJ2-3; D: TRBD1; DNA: TGTGCCAGCAGCTCCGGCGGGCAGGGGGTAATCGCAGATACGCAGTATTTT; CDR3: CASSSGGQGVIADTQYF
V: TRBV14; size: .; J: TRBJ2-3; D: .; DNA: TGTGCCAGCAGCCAAGATCCCCCGGGATGGGCAGATACGCAGTATTTT; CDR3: CASSQDPPGWADTQYF
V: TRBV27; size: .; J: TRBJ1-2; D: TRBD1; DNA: TGTGCCAGCAGTTTTTACAGGGGAACTAACTATGGCTACACCTTC; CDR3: CASSFYRGTNYGYTF
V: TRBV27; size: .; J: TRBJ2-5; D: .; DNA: TGTGCCAGCAGGCTCTACGACGGCAAAGCCGGGGGGACCCAGTACTTC; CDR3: CASRLYDGKAGGTQYF
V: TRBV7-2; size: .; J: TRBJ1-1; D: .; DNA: TGTGCCAGCAGCTTGGACAGACAAGTGTACACTGAAGCTTTCTTT; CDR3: CASSLDRQVYTEAFF
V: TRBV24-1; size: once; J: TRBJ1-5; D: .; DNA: TGTGCCACCAGTGATTTATTGAGGCCCCAGCATTTT; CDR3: CATSDLLRPQHF
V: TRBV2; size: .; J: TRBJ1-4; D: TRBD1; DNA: TGTGCCAGCAGTGGGACAGGAGCAACTAATGAAAAACTGTTTTTT; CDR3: CASSGTGATNEKLFF
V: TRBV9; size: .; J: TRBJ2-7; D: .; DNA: TGTGCCAGCAGCCCGGGTTTTGCCTACGAGCAGTACTTC; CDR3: CASSPGFAYEQYF
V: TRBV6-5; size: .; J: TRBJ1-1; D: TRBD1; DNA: TGTGCCAGCAGCCGGACAGGGGGTACCAACACTGAAGCTTTCTTT; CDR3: CASSRTGGTNTEAFF
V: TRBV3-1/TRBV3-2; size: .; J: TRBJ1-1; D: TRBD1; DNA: TGTGCCAGCAGCCTTAGGGACAGGGGGCACACTGAAGCTTTCTTT; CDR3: CASSLRDRGHTEAFF
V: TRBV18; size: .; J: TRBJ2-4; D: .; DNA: TGTGCCAGCTCCCCGTCCTTGGCCAAAAACATTCAGTACTTC; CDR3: CASSPSLAKNIQYF
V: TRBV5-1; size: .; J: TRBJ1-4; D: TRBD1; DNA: TGCGCCAGCAGCTTGGCCCCGGACAGGGTCGAAAAACTGTTTTTT; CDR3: CASSLAPDRVEKLFF
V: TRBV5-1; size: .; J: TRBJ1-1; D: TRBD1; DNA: TGCGCCAGCAGCTTAAACTACAGGGGGAACACTGAAGCTTTCTTT; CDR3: CASSLNYRGNTEAFF